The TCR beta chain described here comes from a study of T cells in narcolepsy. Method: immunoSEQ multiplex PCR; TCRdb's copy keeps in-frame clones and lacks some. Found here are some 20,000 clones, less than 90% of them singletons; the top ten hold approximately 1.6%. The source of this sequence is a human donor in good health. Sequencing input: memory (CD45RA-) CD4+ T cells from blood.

The CDR3 region is CASSSPGQGASPLHF. The CDR3 coding sequence is TGTGCCAGCAGCTCACCGGGACAGGGCGCTTCACCCCTCCACTTT. The chain carries TRBV5-6 and TRBJ1-6, with 9 positions matching TRBD1. Trimming at V came to 3 bases and at J to 9 bases, leaving 7 bases not matched to a gene. Germline CDR1 and CDR2: SGHDT and YYEEEE. The CDR3 length is 15 residues.